This TCR beta chain was obtained from a study of identical twins. One entry per CDR3 protein results from TCRdb running MiXCR on the 5' RACE reads. Here the sample spans 1.5 million to 2 million distinct CDR3 sequences, around 29% being singletons. In regard to this clonotype: As yet, its antigen is unknown.

All donors comprised healthy Caucasians. Germline lookup yields CDR1 DFQATT and CDR2 SNEGSKA (reference sequence). CDR3 length: 12 amino acids. V trimming: 6 bases; J trimming: 6 bases; junction bases outside the gene matches: 4. The study, taken as a whole, reports: Cross-sectional statistics underpinned the conclusions; the same donors were not followed.

The chain couples TRBV20-1 to TRBJ1-4; TRBD1 matches 7 bases. The TCR sequence derives from a newborn girl in good health. The sequenced sample consisted of cord blood. The CDR3 is CSATGMDEKLFF. CDR3 sequence (DNA): TGCAGTGCGACAGGGATGGATGAAAAACTGTTTTTT.